These 32 T cell receptor beta chains were all obtained from the same sample, sequenced in a study of OX40 agonist ivuxolimab in advanced cancers. Clones were read by immunoSEQ multiplex PCR, and TCRdb kept only the in-frame ones, dropping some. The data show about 33,000 clones, roughly 84% seen once. The source was CD4+ or CD8+ T cells sorted from blood, collected in a trial of the OX40 agonist ivuxolimab. The receptors were sampled from an adult with an advanced solid tumor such as melanoma, head and neck, liver or kidney cancer.

This rearrangement joins TRBV9 to TRBJ2-7; TRBD2 agrees at 12 bases. The ends lost 4 bases at V and 0 bases at J; junction bases unmatched: 8. This CDR3 region has 17 residues. From germline, CDR1 is SGDLS and CDR2 YYNGEE. The CDR3 DNA sequence: TGTGCCAGCAGCCCGGGGACTAGCGGGCTGAGCTCCTACGAGCAGTACTTC. Translation gives CASSPGTSGLSSYEQYF.

The V and J genes are TRBV11-2 and TRBJ2-5, with TRBD1 identical over 8 bases. Germline CDR1 and CDR2: SGHAT and FQNNGV. The J segment lost 5 bases and the V segment lost 5 bases, leaving 7 bases of the junction unmatched. This CDR3 is 14 amino acids long. CDR3 sequence (DNA): TGTGCCAGCAGCATATCAGGGGGCAGGGAGACCCAGTACTTC. Residues: CASSISGGRETQYF.

V usage is TRBV6-6 and J usage is TRBJ1-2; D remains ambiguous. V shed 7 bases and J shed 2 bases, with 5 bases lying between them. Germline lookup yields CDR1 MNHNY and CDR2 SVGAGI (reference sequence). This CDR3 has 11 amino acids. CDR3 in amino acids: CASTGNYGYTF. CDR3 in DNA: TGTGCCAGCACAGGCAACTATGGCTACACCTTC.

The chain employs TRBV7-8 and TRBJ2-3; the D gene is possibly TRBD2 (5 bases). V lost 5 bases and J lost 4, with 16 bases in between. Germline CDR1 SGHVS, CDR2 FQNEAQ. The CDR3 consists of 15 residues. The CDR3 spells CASSLEASFADTQYF. The CDR3 DNA sequence: TGTGCCAGCAGCCTCGAGGCTAGCTTCGCAGATACGCAGTATTTT.

This clone was seen a single time. The chain joins TRBV5-5 to TRBJ2-5, with 13 bases aligning to TRBD2. The CDR3 has 17 amino acids. Unmatched junction bases numbered 6, after V lost 2 bases and J lost 2 bases. Germline V gene lookup returns CDR1 SGHKS and CDR2 YYEKEE (reference sequence). CDR3 region: CASSLRTSGGYQETQYF. In DNA, the CDR3 is TGTGCCAGCAGCTTACGGACTAGCGGGGGTTATCAAGAGACCCAGTACTTC. The full variable domain, with the rest looked up from reference TRBV5-5 and TRBJ2-5, is DAGVTQSPTHLIKTRGQQVTLRCSPISGHKSVSWYQQVLGQGPQFIFQYYEKEERGRGNFPDRFSARQFPNYSSELNVNALLLGDSALYLCASSLRTSGGYQETQYFGPGTRLLVL.

The V call is TRBV14, the J call TRBJ2-3; no definite D call. The CDR3 consists of 12 residues. Germline CDR1 and CDR2: SGHDN and FVKESK. V was clipped by 1 base and J by 12 bases, with 11 bases between them. In nucleotides, the CDR3 is TGTGCCAGCAGCCAAGTAGGCGCAAATCAGTATTTT. It yields the protein CASSQVGANQYF.

The J gene is TRBJ2-1, the V gene TRBV4-1, with TRBD2 identical over 7 bases. Germline V gene lookup returns CDR1 MGHRA and CDR2 YSYEKL. The CDR3 consists of 15 residues. Trimming cost V 3 bases and J 2 bases; bases outside gene matches: 4. The CDR3 DNA is TGCGCCAGCAGCCATGGCGGGAGAGCCTACAATGAGCAGTTCTTC. It yields the protein CASSHGGRAYNEQFF.

The J gene is TRBJ2-5, the V gene TRBV6-5; D tentatively reads TRBD1 or TRBD2 (7 bases each). Germline CDR1 reads MNHEY; CDR2 reads SVGAGI. V was cut by 8 bases and J by 1 base, with 17 bases left in between. This CDR3 has 15 amino acids. CDR3 DNA sequence: TGTGCCAGCGGGACTACAGGGGCTCCCCAAGAGACCCAGTACTTC. Its translation: CASGTTGAPQETQYF.

The chain combines TRBV14 with TRBJ2-4; D may be TRBD1 or TRBD2 (5 bases each). CDR1 is SGHDN and CDR2 is FVKESK in the germline V gene. The V gene lost 4 bases and the J gene lost 2 bases, with 15 bases spanning the gap. The CDR3 sequence is 16 residues long. The CDR3 is CASSPARGDPKNIQYF. The CDR3 coding sequence is TGTGCCAGCAGCCCTGCGAGGGGTGATCCCAAAAACATTCAGTACTTC.

J is TRBJ2-5 and V is TRBV6-1, with a possible D match to TRBD2 (6 bases). Trimming took 7 bases from V and 5 from J, leaving 11 bases between them. Germline loops: CDR1 MNHNS, CDR2 SASEGT. CDR3 length equals 12 residues. DNA of the CDR3: TGTGCCAGCATCTATGGGGGGGAGACCCAGTACTTC. It specifies CASIYGGETQYF.

The chain links TRBV9 to TRBJ2-1; D is perhaps TRBD2 (5 bases). The germline V gene has CDR1 SGDLS and CDR2 YYNGEE. CDR3 length: 14 residues. V was trimmed by 0 bases and J by 1 base, leaving 5 bases between them. The CDR3 nucleotides read TGTGCCAGCAGCGTAGCGGGATCCTACAATGAGCAGTTCTTC. It translates to CASSVAGSYNEQFF. The full variable domain, rest sourced from reference TRBV9 and TRBJ2-1, is DSGVTQTPKHLITATGQRVTLRCSPRSGDLSVYWYQQSLDQGLQFLIQYYNGEERAKGNILERFSAQQFPDLHSELNLSSLELGDSALYFCASSVAGSYNEQFFGPGTRLTVL.

The chain couples TRBV6-5 to TRBJ1-4, with D possibly TRBD1 on 5 matching bases. The germline CDR1 and CDR2 sequences are MNHEY and SVGAGI. V was shortened by 2 bases and J by 7 bases, with 14 bases between the two germline ends. The CDR3 sequence is 15 residues long. The chain's CDR3 is CASSYQAGDREKLFF. The CDR3 DNA is TGTGCCAGCAGTTACCAGGCGGGGGATCGTGAAAAACTGTTTTTT.

Many counts were recorded for this clone. The genes are TRBV6-5 and TRBJ1-3; TRBD1 agrees at 9 bases. The length of the CDR3 is 15 residues. Germline CDR1 and CDR2: MNHEY and SVGAGI. Trimming removed 6 bases from V and 4 bases from J; junction bases left unmatched: 7. CDR3 nucleotides: TGTGCCAGCAGCCTAGACAGGGGGTTAGGAAACACCATATATTTT. It is translated as CASSLDRGLGNTIYF.

The chain combines TRBV30 with TRBJ2-3, with TRBD2 matching 8 bases. V lost 3 bases to trimming and J lost 2 bases; unmatched junction nucleotides: 7. Germline CDR1 reads GTSNPN; CDR2 reads SVGIG (reference sequence). The CDR3 is 15 residues long. CDR3 sequence reads: CAWSEGLGPTDTQYF. The CDR3 DNA is TGTGCCTGGAGCGAGGGACTAGGTCCCACAGATACGCAGTATTTT.

This clone came up once. This chain links TRBV9 with TRBJ2-1; D is possibly TRBD2 (6 bases). Germline-derived CDR1 and CDR2 are SGDLS and YYNGEE. V lost 3 bases to trimming and J lost 3 bases, with 13 bases between them. CDR3 length: 15 residues. The CDR3 spells CASSGPGEGYNEQFF. Written as DNA, the CDR3 is TGTGCCAGCAGCGGCCCGGGAGAGGGCTACAATGAGCAGTTCTTC.

This sequence joins TRBV13 and TRBJ2-1; D uncertain. This CDR3 has 12 residues. Germline CDR1 and CDR2: PRHDT and FYEKMQ (reference sequence). V lost 5 bases and J lost 6, with 8 bases in between. CDR3 sequence (DNA): TGTGCCAGCAGCCCGATAGTCAATGAGCAGTTCTTC. Its protein product is CASSPIVNEQFF.

The rearrangement links TRBV5-6 to TRBJ2-5; D possibly corresponds to TRBD2 (5 bases). The CDR3 sequence is 14 residues long. From germline, CDR1 is SGHDT and CDR2 YYEEEE. V shed 4 bases and J shed 3 bases, with 13 bases lying between them. The CDR3 is CASSPAENKETQYF. The CDR3 DNA sequence: TGTGCCAGCAGCCCAGCGGAGAACAAAGAGACCCAGTACTTC.

J is TRBJ1-1 and V is TRBV28; the match to TRBD1 covers 8 bases. The germline CDR1 and CDR2 sequences are MDHEN and SYDVKM. V shed 6 bases and J 1 base; nucleotides not matched to a gene: 10. The CDR3 loop spans 16 amino acids. The CDR3: CASSLLVGQANTEAFF. CDR3 DNA sequence: TGTGCCAGCAGCCTTTTGGTGGGACAGGCGAACACTGAAGCTTTCTTT.

V usage is TRBV5-1 and J usage is TRBJ2-7; 12 bases align to TRBD1. The germline V gene has CDR1 SGHRS and CDR2 YFSETQ. This CDR3 comprises 14 residues. The J segment lost 4 bases and the V segment lost 4 bases, leaving 3 bases of the junction unmatched. In DNA form, the CDR3 reads TGCGCCAGCAGCACGGGACAGGGGGCTTACGAGCAGTACTTC. This encodes CASSTGQGAYEQYF.

The chain couples TRBV14 to TRBJ2-3; 8 nucleotides line up with TRBD2. Trimming cost V 3 bases and J 4 bases; bases outside gene matches: 9. Germline CDR1 SGHDN, CDR2 FVKESK. The CDR3 totals 16 residues. The CDR3, as DNA: TGTGCCAGCAGCCACCCGAGGACCGGGGGGGCAGATACGCAGTATTTT. As protein: CASSHPRTGGADTQYF.

Turning to this clone: Other DNA sequences in this specimen translate into the identical CDR3. The chain couples TRBV27 to TRBJ2-7, with TRBD1 matching over 11 bases. This CDR3 region has 14 residues. V was clipped by 4 bases and J by 3 bases; unmatched bases: 2. Per the germline V gene, CDR1 is MNHEY and CDR2 is SMNVEV (reference sequence). The CDR3 loop reads CASSSGTGGYEQYF. For the CDR3, the DNA is TGTGCCAGCAGTTCCGGGACAGGGGGCTACGAGCAGTACTTC.

The chain recombines TRBV28 with TRBJ2-7; 11 nucleotides align to TRBD2. J was trimmed by 7 bases and V by 6 bases; bases with no gene match: 11. The CDR3 is 15 residues long. The germline V gene encodes CDR1 MDHEN and CDR2 SYDVKM. CDR3: CASRPTSGSMSEQYF. The CDR3 region has the DNA TGTGCCAGCAGACCCACTAGCGGGAGTATGAGTGAGCAGTACTTC. Variable domain in full (rest from reference TRBV28 and TRBJ2-7): DVKVTQSSRYLVKRTGEKVFLECVQDMDHENMFWYRQDPGLGLRLIYFSYDVKMKEKGDIPEGYSVSREKKERFSLILESASTNQTSMYLCASRPTSGSMSEQYFGPGTRLTVT.

This chain links TRBV6-4 with TRBJ2-2; TRBD2 aligns across 10 bases. The CDR3 contains 14 residues. The trim removed 4 bases at V and 4 bases at J, leaving 0 bases unmatched. Germline values: CDR1 MRHNA, CDR2 SNTAGT. CDR3 sequence (DNA): TGTGCCAGCAGTGTAGCGGGAGGCACCGGGGAGCTGTTTTTT. As protein: CASSVAGGTGELFF.

CDR3 in amino acids: CASSLESSGANVLTF. In DNA form, the CDR3 reads TGCGCCAGCAGCTTGGAGTCCTCTGGGGCCAACGTCCTGACTTTC. The genes are TRBV5-1 and TRBJ2-6; D remains unclear. This CDR3 is built from 15 residues. The germline V gene has CDR1 SGHRS and CDR2 YFSETQ. V lost 0 bases, J lost 0 bases, and 4 bases lay in between.

The CDR3 reads CASSSRTGWGVPTDTQYF. DNA of the CDR3: TGTGCCAGCAGCTCTCGCACAGGGTGGGGGGTACCCACAGATACGCAGTATTTT. The chain is built from TRBV7-2 and TRBJ2-3; D tentatively fits TRBD1 or TRBD2 (6 bases each). The germline gives CDR1 SGHTA, CDR2 FQGNSA. The CDR3 is made up of 18 amino acids. V lost 4 bases and J lost 2, with 22 bases in between. Full variable domain (rest looked up from reference TRBV7-2 and TRBJ2-3): GAGVSQSPSNKVTEKGKDVELRCDPISGHTALYWYRQSLGQGLEFLIYFQGNSAPDKSGLPSDRFSAERTGGSVSTLTIQRTQQEDSAVYLCASSSRTGWGVPTDTQYFGPGTRLTVL.

The chain has TRBV15 and TRBJ2-1; D is perhaps TRBD2 (6 bases). Per the germline V gene, CDR1 is LNHNV and CDR2 is YYDKDF (reference sequence). This CDR3 has 16 amino acids. V lost 0 bases, J lost 0 bases, and 9 bases lay in between. The CDR3 DNA reads TGTGCCACCAGCAGAGATAACGGGGGCTCCTACAATGAGCAGTTCTTC. Its protein is CATSRDNGGSYNEQFF.

The chain joins TRBV6-1 to TRBJ2-1, with D possibly matching TRBD2 (5 bases). The germline V gene encodes CDR1 MNHNS and CDR2 SASEGT. The V end was cut by 5 bases, the J end by 8 bases, with 10 bases between. The CDR3 consists of 12 residues. Here the CDR3 reads CASSHSSYEQFF. The CDR3, as DNA: TGTGCCAGCAGTCACTCTAGCTATGAGCAGTTCTTC.

In nucleotides, the CDR3 is TGTGCCAGCAGTTTAAGGGGAACCCACTATGGCTACACCTTC. It codes for CASSLRGTHYGYTF. The chain employs TRBV27 and TRBJ1-2, with a tentative D call TRBD1 (5 bases). The CDR3 totals 14 residues. Germline V gene data show CDR1 as MNHEY and CDR2 as SMNVEV (reference sequence). Trimming left V 2 bases short and J 3 bases short, with 10 bases between.

This clone has just a few counts. The chain links TRBV20-1 to TRBJ2-4, with D uncertain. The CDR3 totals 11 residues. The V and J ends lost 0 bases and 9 bases respectively, with 6 bases between them. Germline CDR1 DFQATT, CDR2 SNEGSKA (reference sequence). The CDR3 sequence: CSARDRTIQYF. As DNA, the CDR3 is TGCAGTGCTAGAGACCGGACCATTCAGTACTTC.

The rearrangement joins TRBV5-1 to TRBJ2-5; the match to TRBD2 covers 7 bases. The CDR3 length is 16 residues. The ends lost 0 bases at V and 4 bases at J; junction bases unmatched: 9. In germline, CDR1 is SGHRS, CDR2 YFSETQ. The CDR3 sequence: CASSLALAELPETQYF. The CDR3 DNA is TGCGCCAGCAGCTTGGCCCTAGCGGAACTTCCAGAGACCCAGTACTTC.

This chain joins TRBV4-3 and TRBJ2-3; TRBD2 matches 15 bases. CDR1 is LGHNA, CDR2 YSLEER, per germline. J lost 1 base, V lost 2 bases, and 1 base had no gene match. CDR3 length equals 17 residues. The CDR3 sequence: CASSQRTSGGGTDTQYF. The CDR3 DNA follows: TGCGCCAGCAGCCAAAGGACTAGCGGGGGGGGCACAGATACGCAGTATTTT.

V and J are TRBV5-4 and TRBJ2-1, with 16 bases that match TRBD2. CDR1 is SGHNT and CDR2 is YYREEE in the germline V gene (reference sequence). The CDR3 extends over 19 amino acids. The ends lost 4 bases at V and 6 bases at J; junction bases unmatched: 13. The CDR3 region has the DNA TGTGCCAGCAGCCTAACACCGGGACTAGCGGGAGGGCTAGTCAATGAGCAGTTCTTC. Translated, it gives CASSLTPGLAGGLVNEQFF.